This TCR beta chain emerged from a study of T-cell reconstitution after alpha-beta-depleted transplantation in children. This clonotype has only a few counts. What it binds is unknown. Study-wide points: Reports say that about two months after transplant, the alpha-beta T cells came out of several hundred graft clones that had expanded. Where some patients showed high TCRbeta diversity at day 60, it came from recipient T cells and thymic progenitors that had survived. Hyperexpanded clones declined; after one year, newly produced T cells mostly supplied diversity.

Preparation of the TCRbeta library involved a method that used unique molecular identifiers. In TCRdb, the PCR reads were re-called with MiXCR into one record per CDR3 protein. Among about 420,000 distinct CDR3 sequences listed, roughly 15% were seen once. The CDR3 runs 13 residues. Trimming pared 0 bases from V and 7 bases from J, leaving 10 bases between. Germline loops: CDR1 SGHRS, CDR2 YFSETQ. The chain links TRBV5-1 to TRBJ1-2, with D tentatively TRBD1 (6 bases). This clonotype was sampled from a boy younger than two who had a stem cell transplant for Wiskott-Aldrich syndrome, so the T cells may come from the graft donor. Sequenced here: PBMCs, mostly from graft donor cells, sampled 360 days after TCRalphabeta/CD19-depleted stem cell transplant. Here the CDR3 reads CASSLEGGRGYTF. The CDR3 DNA reads TGCGCCAGCAGCTTGGAAGGGGGACGTGGCTACACCTTC.